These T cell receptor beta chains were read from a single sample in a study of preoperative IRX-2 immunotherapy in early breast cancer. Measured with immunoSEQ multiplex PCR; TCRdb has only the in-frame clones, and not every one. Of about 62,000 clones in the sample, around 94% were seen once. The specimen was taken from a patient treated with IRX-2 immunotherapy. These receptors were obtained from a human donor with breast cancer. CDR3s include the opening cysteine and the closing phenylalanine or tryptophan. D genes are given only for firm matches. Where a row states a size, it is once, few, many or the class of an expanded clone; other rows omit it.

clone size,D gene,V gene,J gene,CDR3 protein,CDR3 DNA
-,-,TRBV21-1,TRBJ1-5,CASSKGSREYSNQPQHF,TGTGCCAGCAGCAAAGGATCCCGAGAGTATAGCAATCAGCCCCAGCATTTT
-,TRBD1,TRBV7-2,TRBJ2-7,CASSLVWDRELYEQYF,TGTGCCAGCAGCTTGGTTTGGGACAGGGAACTCTACGAGCAGTACTTC
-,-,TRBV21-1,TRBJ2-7,CASSNYEQYF,TGTGCCAGCAGCAATTACGAGCAGTACTTC
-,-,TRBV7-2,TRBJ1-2,CASSLASGLDGYTF,TGTGCCAGCAGCTTAGCTTCGGGCCTAGATGGCTACACCTTC
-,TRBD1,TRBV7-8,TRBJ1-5,CASSWRDREQPQHF,TGTGCCAGCAGCTGGAGGGACAGGGAACAGCCCCAGCATTTT
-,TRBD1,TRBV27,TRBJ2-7,CASSLTGALYEQYF,TGTGCCAGCAGTTTGACAGGGGCTCTCTACGAGCAGTACTTC
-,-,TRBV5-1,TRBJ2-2,CASSLGSGGELFF,TGCGCCAGCAGCTTGGGATCGGGGGGGGAGCTGTTTTTT
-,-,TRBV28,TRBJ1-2,CASSPGWRVVGYTF,TGTGCCAGCAGCCCGGGTTGGAGGGTGGTAGGCTACACCTTC
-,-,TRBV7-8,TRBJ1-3,CASSLGGAGGNTIYF,TGTGCCAGCAGCTTGGGGGGGGCCGGTGGAAACACCATATATTTT
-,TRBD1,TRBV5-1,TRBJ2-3,CASSLSTGGFTDTQYF,TGCGCCAGCAGCCTCTCGACAGGGGGCTTCACAGATACGCAGTATTTT
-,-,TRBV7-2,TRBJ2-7,CASSSNYIVYEQYF,TGTGCCAGCAGCTCAAACTATATCGTTTACGAGCAGTACTTC
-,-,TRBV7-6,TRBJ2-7,CASSPTGREQYF,TGTGCCAGCAGCCCGACAGGGAGGGAGCAGTACTTC
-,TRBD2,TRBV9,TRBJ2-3,CASSSGSTDTQYF,TGTGCCAGCAGTAGCGGGAGTACAGATACGCAGTATTTT
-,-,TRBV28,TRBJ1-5,CASSPRGSSNQPQHF,TGTGCCAGCAGTCCTAGGGGGAGTAGCAATCAGCCCCAGCATTTT
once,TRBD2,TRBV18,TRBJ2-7,CASSPITSGGAYEQYF,TGTGCCAGCTCACCTATTACTAGCGGGGGGGCCTACGAGCAGTACTTC
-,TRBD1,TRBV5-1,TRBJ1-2,CASSPRQGNYGYTF,TGCGCCAGCAGCCCCCGACAGGGAAACTATGGCTACACCTTC
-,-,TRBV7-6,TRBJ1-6,CASSIRGVSSYNSPLHF,TGTGCCAGCAGCATTAGAGGCGTCAGCTCCTATAATTCACCCCTCCACTTT
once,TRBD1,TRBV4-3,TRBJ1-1,CASRVQGRNTEAFF,TGCGCCAGCAGGGTACAGGGGAGGAACACTGAAGCTTTCTTT
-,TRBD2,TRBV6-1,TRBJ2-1,CASRKGGLAINEQFF,TGTGCCAGCAGAAAAGGGGGACTAGCGATCAATGAGCAGTTCTTC
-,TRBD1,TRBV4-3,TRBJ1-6,CASSQVFTGGSPLHF,TGCGCCAGCAGCCAAGTGTTTACAGGGGGTTCACCCCTCCACTTT
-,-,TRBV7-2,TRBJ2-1,CASSWTSSTYNEQFF,TGTGCCAGCAGCTGGACCTCCTCCACCTACAATGAGCAGTTCTTC
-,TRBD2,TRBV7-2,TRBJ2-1,CASSFQPLAGNNEQFF,TGTGCCAGCAGCTTCCAACCCTTAGCGGGAAACAATGAGCAGTTCTTC